This TCR beta chain was captured in a study of radiation and T cells in renal cell carcinoma. The time point was: baseline pretreatment blood. Treatment denoted: 15 Gy SBRT to primary tumor, nephrectomy 4 weeks later. Sequencing used immunoSEQ multiplex PCR; TCRdb keeps in-frame clones, though not all of them. Among some 150,000 clones listed, over 80% were seen once. Trimming cost V 1 base and J 4 bases; bases outside gene matches: 5. Per the germline V gene, CDR1 is SGHRS and CDR2 is YFSETQ. This CDR3 contains 14 residues. The sequenced sample was blood, obtained from a patient whose treatment included radiotherapy and nephrectomy. This clonotype was obtained from a woman between 50 and 59 years old with renal cell carcinoma. This chain joins TRBV5-1 and TRBJ2-7; 7 positions match TRBD1. CDR3 in amino acids: CASSLTDRIYEQYF. CDR3 DNA: TGCGCCAGCAGCTTGACGGACAGGATTTACGAGCAGTACTTC. Based on the CDR3 plus reference TRBV5-1 and TRBJ2-7, the full variable domain is KAGVTQTPRYLIKTRGQQVTLSCSPISGHRSVSWYQQTPGQGLQFLFEYFSETQRNKGNFPGRFSGRQFSNSRSEMNVSTLELGDSALYLCASSLTDRIYEQYFGPGTRLTVT.